Below are 11 T cell receptor beta chains sequenced from a single sample in a study of blood T cell repertoires in COVID-19. The table came from immunoSEQ multiplex PCR; TCRdb's copy has only in-frame clones and leaves some out. The data contain around 130,000 clones, around four fifths of them singletons. Sequencing used peripheral blood. These receptors originate from a human donor in a cohort sampled during active COVID-19.

The V gene is TRBV29-1, the J gene TRBJ2-5, with D perhaps TRBD1 (7 bases). The length of the CDR3 is 16 residues. V was shortened by 5 bases and J by 5 bases, with 24 bases between the two germline ends. Germline V CDR1 and CDR2: SQVTM, ANQGSEA. CDR3 protein: CSVSDRSILGGETQYF. The CDR3 region has the DNA TGCAGCGTTTCGGACAGGTCCATTCTTGGGGGGGAGACCCAGTACTTC.

This chain links TRBV5-1 with TRBJ2-1; 8 bases are shared with TRBD2. The CDR3 has 15 residues. Unmatched junction bases numbered 1, after V lost 2 bases and J lost 0 bases. Germline loops: CDR1 SGHRS, CDR2 YFSETQ. For the CDR3, the DNA is TGCGCCAGCAGCTTAAGCGGGAGCTCCTACAATGAGCAGTTCTTC. It codes for CASSLSGSSYNEQFF.

V and J are TRBV3-1 (or the pseudogene TRBV3-2) and TRBJ2-5, with D possibly TRBD2 on 6 matching bases. CDR1 LGHDT and CDR2 YNNKEL come from the germline V gene (reference sequence). The CDR3 runs to 14 residues. Trimming left V 1 base short and J 4 bases short, with 10 bases between. The CDR3 coding sequence is TGTGCCAGCAGCCAAGGACTAGTGGGAGAGACCCAGTACTTC. Its protein is CASSQGLVGETQYF.

V and J are TRBV20-1 and TRBJ2-7; tentative D call: TRBD1 (6 bases). The germline gives CDR1 DFQATT, CDR2 SNEGSKA (reference sequence). Trimming cost V 3 bases and J 0 bases, with 9 bases left between them. There are 13 residues in the CDR3. CDR3 loop: CSASPDSSYEQYF. Here the CDR3 DNA reads TGCAGTGCTAGTCCGGACAGCTCCTACGAGCAGTACTTC.

The CDR3: CASSTSRGQQYEQYF. The CDR3 bases are TGTGCCAGCAGTACCTCCAGGGGGCAACAATACGAGCAGTACTTC. This sequence joins TRBV28 and TRBJ2-7, with 8 bases identical to TRBD1. The CDR3 is made up of 15 amino acids. Per the germline V gene, CDR1 is MDHEN and CDR2 is SYDVKM. The J segment lost 4 bases and the V segment lost 5 bases, leaving 10 bases of the junction unmatched.

The chain couples TRBV19 to TRBJ2-7, with D tentatively TRBD1 (5 bases). This CDR3 has 14 amino acids. V dropped 4 bases and J dropped 4 bases, with 14 bases sitting between them. In germline, CDR1 is LNHDA, CDR2 SQIVND (reference sequence). The CDR3 nucleotides are TGTGCCAGTAGTAGGGAACAGGCCTTTTACGAGCAGTACTTC. Its protein product is CASSREQAFYEQYF.

This chain links TRBV19 with TRBJ2-1; 15 bases align to TRBD2. The CDR3 is 15 residues long. V dropped 5 bases and J dropped 7; count of bases not matched to a gene: 3. Germline V CDR1 and CDR2: LNHDA, SQIVND (reference sequence). The CDR3 reads CASSGTSGGLNEQFF. The CDR3 nucleotides read TGTGCCAGTAGTGGGACTAGCGGGGGGCTTAATGAGCAGTTCTTC.

This chain's CDR3 is CASSLLGLQGIQYF. The CDR3 DNA sequence: TGTGCCAGCAGTTTATTGGGACTGCAAGGCATTCAGTACTTC. V gene TRBV28 combines with J gene TRBJ2-4, with a tentative D call TRBD2 (6 bases). V was shortened by 1 base and J by 9 bases, with 13 bases between the two germline ends. This CDR3 is 14 amino acids long. CDR1 and CDR2 (germline): MDHEN, SYDVKM. Full variable domain (missing parts from reference TRBV28 and TRBJ2-4): DVKVTQSSRYLVKRTGEKVFLECVQDMDHENMFWYRQDPGLGLRLIYFSYDVKMKEKGDIPEGYSVSREKKERFSLILESASTNQTSMYLCASSLLGLQGIQYFGAGTRLSVL.

The chain carries TRBV5-1 and TRBJ2-5; TRBD2 aligns across 8 bases. The CDR3 runs to 15 residues. V gave up 4 bases and J gave up 1 base; unmatched junction bases: 6. CDR1 and CDR2 (germline): SGHRS, YFSETQ. CDR3 sequence reads: CASSPGGGSQETQYF. The CDR3 DNA reads TGCGCCAGCAGCCCCGGCGGGGGGAGCCAAGAGACCCAGTACTTC.

The rearrangement links TRBV21-1 to TRBJ1-4; the listed D gene, TRBD1, was not tested against the DNA. TRBV21-1 is a known pseudogene. The CDR3 totals 14 residues. The CDR3 region has the DNA TGTGCCAGCAGCACGGACAGGGGGAATGAAAAACTGTTTTTT. Protein: CASSTDRGNEKLFF.

This clone was observed a handful of times. CDR3 in amino acids: CASGLVPGDMNTEAFF. In nucleotides, the CDR3 is TGTGCTAGTGGTTTGGTCCCAGGGGACATGAACACTGAAGCTTTCTTT. This chain links TRBV12-5 with TRBJ1-1; possible D gene TRBD1, 6 bases. V lost 0 bases to trimming and J lost 0 bases, with 11 bases between them. CDR3 length equals 16 residues. Germline lookup yields CDR1 LGHNT and CDR2 FRNRAP.